The next 8 T cell receptor beta chains were all read from a single sample in a study of Ad26.COV2.S vaccination and SARS-CoV-2 variants. The repertoire was sequenced with immunoSEQ multiplex PCR; TCRdb's copy has only in-frame clones and lacks some. Seen here are about 680,000 clones, more than 80% observed once, and the top ten hold around 1.5%. Noted treatment: 15 to 20 received Ad26.COV2.S at low or high dose, single or two shots; roughly five received placebo; per-sample allocation not given. The study sampled participants on day 63 after the first vaccine or placebo injection. This sample comprised peripheral blood, obtained in a trial of Ad26.COV2.S vaccine versus placebo. The origin of the receptors is a person aged 18 to 59 who received the Ad26.COV2.S COVID-19 vaccine or a placebo.

This clone appeared once. V is TRBV9 and J is TRBJ1-6; D call uncertain. The CDR3 spans 14 residues. Germline lookup yields CDR1 SGDLS and CDR2 YYNGEE. V lost 3 bases, J lost 6 bases, and 10 bases lay in between. The CDR3 here is CASSARRVNSPLHF. For the CDR3, the DNA is TGTGCCAGCAGCGCTCGGAGGGTTAATTCACCCCTCCACTTT.

This chain links TRBV11-2 with TRBJ1-4; D not resolved. Germline values: CDR1 SGHAT, CDR2 FQNNGV. Trimming took off 5 bases at V and 3 bases at J, with 7 bases between the two ends. CDR3 length equals 13 residues. The CDR3 loop is CASSPPANEKLFF. As DNA, the CDR3 is TGTGCCAGCAGCCCCCCGGCTAATGAAAAACTGTTTTTT.

The rearrangement uses TRBV10-3 and TRBJ2-1; 9 positions agree with TRBD1. V shed 8 bases and J 2 bases; nucleotides not matched to a gene: 4. The germline V gene encodes CDR1 ENHRY and CDR2 SYGVKD. The CDR3 is made up of 14 amino acids. In DNA, the CDR3 is TGTGCCATCTCGGGACAGGGTGCCTACAATGAGCAGTTCTTC. Its translation is CAISGQGAYNEQFF.

The chain combines TRBV7-9 with TRBJ2-6, with 12 bases lining up with TRBD2. With 4 bases clipped from V and 0 bases from J, the junction kept 4 bases outside the gene matches. The CDR3 runs 18 residues. The V gene's germline CDR1 is SEHNR and CDR2 FQNEAQ (reference sequence). This chain's CDR3 is CASSSGLAGHSGANVLTF. The DNA of the CDR3 is TGTGCCAGCAGCTCTGGACTAGCGGGACACTCTGGGGCCAACGTCCTGACTTTC.

This chain links TRBV12-5 with TRBJ2-3; TRBD1 matches 9 bases. Trimming took 0 bases from V and 1 from J; bases not matched to a gene: 2. This CDR3 is built from 16 residues. The V gene's germline CDR1 is LGHNT and CDR2 FRNRAP. In DNA form, the CDR3 reads TGTGCTAGTGGTTTGGTACGACAGGGGGGCACAGATACGCAGTATTTT. Its protein product is CASGLVRQGGTDTQYF.

The chain links TRBV18 to TRBJ1-5, with D unclear. Germline V CDR1 and CDR2: KGHSH, LQKENI. V was pared by 6 bases and J by 0 bases, with 12 bases between. This CDR3 is built from 15 residues. CDR3 nucleotide sequence: TGTGCCAGCTCGCCGTCAGGCTATAGCAATCAGCCCCAGCATTTT. Its protein is CASSPSGYSNQPQHF.

The chain is built from TRBV19 and TRBJ2-7; a weak D match, TRBD2 (5 bases). Trimming took 1 base from V and 2 from J, leaving 15 bases between them. In germline, CDR1 is LNHDA, CDR2 SQIVND (reference sequence). This CDR3 region has 16 residues. CDR3 region: CASSIGGGLSTYEQYF. DNA for the CDR3: TGTGCCAGTAGTATAGGCGGAGGATTAAGTACCTACGAGCAGTACTTC.

The rearrangement joins TRBV24-1 to TRBJ2-3; D remains unclear. The CDR3 extends over 15 amino acids. CDR1 is KGHDR, CDR2 SFDVKD, per germline. V dropped 9 bases and J dropped 2 bases, with 17 bases sitting between them. CDR3 residues: CATSPGRDNTDTQYF. In DNA, the CDR3 is TGTGCCACCTCCCCGGGTCGAGATAACACAGATACGCAGTATTTT.